This entry describes one T cell receptor beta chain. Assay used: immunoSEQ multiplex PCR; TCRdb lists only in-frame clones, some missing. The profile shows 430,000 or so clones, approximately 90% of them singletons. The sample belongs to a study of blood T cell repertoires in COVID-19. This TCR was recovered from a woman between 40 and 55 years old who had recovered from COVID-19. The sample was PBMCs or T cells enriched from blood (not recorded which).

The CDR3 bases are TGTGCCAGCAGCGTAGAACAGGGGGTACCCCCCTACGAGCAGTACTTC. This codes for CASSVEQGVPPYEQYF. This chain links TRBV9 with TRBJ2-7; 8 bases match TRBD1. The CDR3 has 16 amino acids. Germline assignment: CDR1 SGDLS and CDR2 YYNGEE. J gave up 2 bases and V 0 bases, and 7 bases lay outside the gene matches.